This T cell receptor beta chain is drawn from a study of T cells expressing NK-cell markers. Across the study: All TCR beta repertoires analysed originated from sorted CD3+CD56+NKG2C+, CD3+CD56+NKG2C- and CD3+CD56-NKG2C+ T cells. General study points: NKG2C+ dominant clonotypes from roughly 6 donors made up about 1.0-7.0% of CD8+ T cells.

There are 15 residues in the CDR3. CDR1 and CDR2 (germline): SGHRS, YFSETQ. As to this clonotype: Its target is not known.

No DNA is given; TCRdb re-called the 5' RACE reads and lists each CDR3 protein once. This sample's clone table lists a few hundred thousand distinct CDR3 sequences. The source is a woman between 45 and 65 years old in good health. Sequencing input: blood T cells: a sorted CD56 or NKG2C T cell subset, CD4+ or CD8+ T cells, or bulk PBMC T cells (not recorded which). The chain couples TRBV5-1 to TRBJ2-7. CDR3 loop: CASSLVGETLYEQYF.